This T cell receptor beta chain originates from a study of OX40 agonist ivuxolimab in advanced cancers. The overall study: Participants averaged roughly 57 years of age (range about 23 to 80) and were around 85% male. Partial responses were achieved by three patients, of whom one had hepatocellular carcinoma and two had cutaneous melanoma. Study conclusions and caveats: At doses 0.1 to 3.0 mg/kg, CD4+ and CD8+ clones expanded.

Germline values: CDR1 MNHEY, CDR2 SMNVEV (reference sequence). The CDR3 totals 14 residues. V lost 7 bases and J lost 5, with 18 bases in between. Assay used: immunoSEQ multiplex PCR; TCRdb lists only in-frame clones, some missing. This table has 65,000 to 90,000 clones, approximately 92% appearing once. As regards this clone: Its antigen is undetermined.

This sequence was found in an adult with an advanced solid tumor such as melanoma, head and neck, liver or kidney cancer. Sequenced here: CD4+ or CD8+ T cells sorted from blood, sampled in a trial of the OX40 agonist ivuxolimab. V gene TRBV27 combines with J gene TRBJ2-7, with a tentative D call TRBD1 (6 bases). The CDR3 DNA reads TGTGCCAGCACTCCTTCCGCCAGGGGCCACGAGCAGTACTTC. Protein: CASTPSARGHEQYF.